One and the same sample provided the 9 T cell receptor beta chains below, sequenced in a study of blood T cell repertoires in COVID-19. Sequencing was performed with immunoSEQ multiplex PCR; in TCRdb, only in-frame clones are kept and a portion is missing. The repertoire holds some 300,000 clones, with about 90% as singletons. The material sequenced was PBMCs or T cells enriched from blood (not recorded which). These receptors were obtained from a woman under 40 who had recovered from COVID-19.

The J gene is TRBJ2-1, the V gene TRBV5-1, with D maybe TRBD1 (5 bases). Trimming took off 0 bases at V and 5 bases at J, with 15 bases between the two ends. This CDR3 contains 16 residues. Germline values: CDR1 SGHRS, CDR2 YFSETQ. CDR3 in amino acids: CASSLDGREWDNEQFF. CDR3 in DNA: TGCGCCAGCAGCTTGGATGGCAGGGAATGGGACAATGAGCAGTTCTTC.

The chain links TRBV18 to TRBJ1-5; 10 nucleotides agree with TRBD1. Germline CDR1 and CDR2: KGHSH and LQKENI. Losses at the gene ends were 8 bases for V and 3 bases for J; bases not matched to a gene: 10. This CDR3 spans 16 amino acids. The CDR3, as DNA: TGTGCCAGCGCGAGTCAGGGACAGGGGTACAATCAGCCCCAGCATTTT. It is translated as CASASQGQGYNQPQHF.

This sequence joins TRBV19 and TRBJ1-5; D not certain. The CDR3 extends over 12 amino acids. V shed 8 bases and J shed 3 bases, with 8 bases lying between them. Germline V lookup: CDR1 LNHDA, CDR2 SQIVND (reference sequence). CDR3 protein: CASGLYNQPQHF. CDR3 coding DNA: TGTGCCAGTGGACTGTACAATCAGCCCCAGCATTTT.

This chain links TRBV25-1 with TRBJ2-6; D gene unclear. The CDR3 totals 17 residues. Trimming shortened V by 5 bases and J by 4 bases, and 18 bases separated the two germline ends. CDR1 and CDR2 (germline): MGHDK, SYGVNS. CDR3 in DNA: TGTGCCAGCAGTCCCCAGATTCCTCGTTGGGGGGCCAACGTCCTGACTTTC. The encoded protein is CASSPQIPRWGANVLTF.

The chain links TRBV4-2 to TRBJ1-4; D is possibly TRBD1 (5 bases). Trimming removed 1 base at V and 6 bases at J, with 15 bases between. The CDR3 totals 16 residues. Germline V lookup: CDR1 LGHNA, CDR2 YNFKEQ. CDR3 amino acids: CASSQGEGRGYEKLFF. The CDR3 DNA reads as TGTGCCAGCAGCCAAGGGGAGGGGAGAGGCTATGAAAAACTGTTTTTT.

The chain uses TRBV19 and TRBJ2-7; 12 nucleotides match TRBD1. The CDR3 consists of 14 residues. Germline loops: CDR1 LNHDA, CDR2 SQIVND (reference sequence). V shed 3 bases and J 7 bases; nucleotides not matched to a gene: 4. As DNA, the CDR3 is TGTGCCAGTAGTATCGGGACAGGGGGCGAGGAGCAGTACTTC. Amino acids: CASSIGTGGEEQYF.

The chain links TRBV6-6 to TRBJ2-3; possible D gene TRBD2, 6 bases. The CDR3 has 14 residues. The ends were cut back, 2 bases at V and 4 bases at J, with 10 bases in the middle. Germline V lookup: CDR1 MNHNY, CDR2 SVGAGI (reference sequence). CDR3 region: CASSYAEGPDTQYF. For the CDR3, the DNA is TGTGCCAGCAGTTACGCGGAGGGGCCAGATACGCAGTATTTT.

The sample holds a few counts of this clone. The J gene is TRBJ1-3, the V gene TRBV6-2 or TRBV6-3; 7 nucleotides agree with TRBD1. Per germline, CDR1 MNHEY and CDR2 SVGEGT. V was clipped by 2 bases and J by 3 bases; unmatched bases: 7. This CDR3 contains 16 residues. The CDR3 protein is CASSYRGGAYGNTIYF. The DNA for the CDR3 is TGTGCCAGCAGTTACAGAGGGGGCGCTTATGGAAACACCATATATTTT.

This chain connects TRBV4-1 to TRBJ2-1; D ambiguous. This CDR3 comprises 14 residues. Trimming took off 0 bases at V and 3 bases at J, with 6 bases between the two ends. Germline V gene data show CDR1 as MGHRA and CDR2 as YSYEKL. The DNA of the CDR3 is TGCGCCAGCAGCCAAGATCCTAGCTACAATGAGCAGTTCTTC. Amino acids: CASSQDPSYNEQFF.